This TCR beta chain was captured in a study of OX40 agonist ivuxolimab in advanced cancers. Overall study: Three patients, one with hepatocellular carcinoma and two with cutaneous melanoma, responded partially.

The method was immunoSEQ multiplex PCR; TCRdb's version includes in-frame clones alone and lacks a portion of them. The data contain some 110,000 clones, around nine tenths of them singletons. The CDR3 contains 12 residues. J gave up 6 bases and V 10 bases, and 5 bases lay outside the gene matches. Per the germline V gene, CDR1 is MDHEN and CDR2 is SYDVKM. Blood sampling was done at baseline, cycle 4 day 1, and cycle 7 day 1. Material: CD4+ or CD8+ T cells sorted from blood, obtained in a trial of the OX40 agonist ivuxolimab. The rearrangement joins TRBV28 to TRBJ2-1, with TRBD1 matching over 8 bases. The TCR was taken from an adult with an advanced solid tumor such as melanoma, head and neck, liver or kidney cancer. The DNA for the CDR3 is TGTGCCATTATGGGGACAGGCAATGAGCAGTTCTTC. As protein: CAIMGTGNEQFF. The variable domain in full, completed from reference TRBV28 and TRBJ2-1, reads DVKVTQSSRYLVKRTGEKVFLECVQDMDHENMFWYRQDPGLGLRLIYFSYDVKMKEKGDIPEGYSVSREKKERFSLILESASTNQTSMYLCAIMGTGNEQFFGPGTRLTVL.